Presented here are 23 T cell receptor beta chains from one specimen sequenced in a study of blood T cell repertoires in COVID-19. Only in-frame clones appear in the TCRdb table, and some are missing; sequencing was by immunoSEQ multiplex PCR. Of about 100,000 clones detected, more than 75% appear once; the ten largest clones hold roughly 14%. Sequences were obtained from peripheral blood. The receptors shown here come from a man aged 45-60 years with acute or convalescent COVID-19.

The V gene is TRBV25-1, the J gene TRBJ2-1; 15 bases line up with TRBD2. This CDR3 has 17 residues. V dropped 3 bases and J dropped 8; count of bases not matched to a gene: 8. CDR1 is MGHDK, CDR2 SYGVNS, per germline. The CDR3 is CASSEPPGLAGGDEQFF. The CDR3 nucleotides read TGTGCCAGCAGTGAGCCACCGGGACTAGCGGGAGGCGATGAGCAGTTCTTC.

The gene calls are TRBV4-2 and TRBJ1-1; TRBD1 matches at 7 bases. Germline values: CDR1 LGHNA, CDR2 YNFKEQ. The CDR3 runs to 13 residues. V was pared by 3 bases and J by 10 bases, with 8 bases of the junction left unmatched. DNA for the CDR3: TGTGCCAGCAGCCAGGATAAACAGGGGCGAGCTTTCTTT. Translating gives CASSQDKQGRAFF.

The chain joins TRBV12-3 or TRBV12-4 to TRBJ2-7, with D unresolved. The ends were cut back, 6 bases at V and 0 bases at J, with 6 bases in the middle. CDR3 size: 12 residues. Here the CDR3 DNA reads TGTGCCAGCAGCCCGAGCTCCTACGAGCAGTACTTC. Protein sequence: CASSPSSYEQYF.

This clone was picked up a small number of times. The V and J genes are TRBV6-1 and TRBJ1-2; 8 bases line up with TRBD1. The CDR3 has 15 amino acids. The germline CDR1 and CDR2 sequences are MNHNS and SASEGT. V dropped 3 bases and J dropped 4; count of bases not matched to a gene: 7. The CDR3 nucleotides are TGTGCCAGCAGTGAGAACAGGGGGAGCCTCTATGGCTACACCTTC. It codes for CASSENRGSLYGYTF.

V is TRBV27 and J is TRBJ2-1, with TRBD2 matching 13 bases. The germline CDR1 and CDR2 sequences are MNHEY and SMNVEV (reference sequence). The trim removed 6 bases at V and 0 bases at J, leaving 5 bases unmatched. The CDR3 loop spans 17 amino acids. The CDR3 region is CASRGLAGVSSYNEQFF. The CDR3 nucleotides read TGTGCCAGCAGAGGACTAGCGGGGGTAAGCTCCTACAATGAGCAGTTCTTC.

V gene TRBV3-1 (or the pseudogene TRBV3-2) combines with J gene TRBJ2-4; TRBD2 aligns across 13 bases. V shed 0 bases and J 2 bases; nucleotides not matched to a gene: 10. Per the germline V gene, CDR1 is LGHDT and CDR2 is YNNKEL (reference sequence). CDR3 length: 20 amino acids. The DNA of the CDR3 is TGTGCCAGCAGCCAAGAGGTAGGGACTAGCGGGAAGGGATCCAAAAACATTCAGTACTTC. This gives the protein CASSQEVGTSGKGSKNIQYF.

The chain links TRBV5-1 to TRBJ2-5; unclear D gene. Between the trimmed V and J ends, which lost 0 bases and 0 bases, there was a span of 9 bases. This CDR3 has 15 residues. Looked up from germline, CDR1 is SGHRS and CDR2 is YFSETQ. The CDR3 nucleotides read TGCGCCAGCAGCTTGGTTTCCGGGTACCAAGAGACCCAGTACTTC. Its protein is CASSLVSGYQETQYF.

This chain connects TRBV4-2 to TRBJ2-7, with D perhaps matching TRBD2 (5 bases). CDR1 is LGHNA and CDR2 is YNFKEQ in the germline V gene. V was pared by 2 bases and J by 0 bases, with 11 bases between. The CDR3 totals 15 residues. The CDR3 is CASSQSLAGSYEQYF. The CDR3 DNA is TGTGCCAGCAGCCAATCCCTAGCCGGCTCCTACGAGCAGTACTTC.

This chain joins TRBV7-9 and TRBJ2-1; TRBD2 matches 11 bases. V was pared by 1 base and J by 7 bases, with 9 bases of the junction left unmatched. Germline V gene data show CDR1 as SEHNR and CDR2 as FQNEAQ (reference sequence). The CDR3 runs 17 residues. The DNA of the CDR3 is TGTGCCAGCAGCTTAGGAGGTAGCGGGAGGGCCCTAAATGAGCAGTTCTTC. The encoded protein is CASSLGGSGRALNEQFF.

The chain couples TRBV6-5 to TRBJ2-3; TRBD2 matches 9 bases. The CDR3 is 14 residues long. Germline V lookup: CDR1 MNHEY, CDR2 SVGAGI. The junction had 9 bases not matched to a gene; V was cut back by 11 bases and J by 3 bases. CDR3 nucleotides: TGTGCCTCCATTCGGCGGGAGGGGACAGATACGCAGTATTTT. Protein sequence: CASIRREGTDTQYF.

The chain couples TRBV15 to TRBJ2-1; 12 nucleotides line up with TRBD2. Germline CDR1 LNHNV, CDR2 YYDKDF (reference sequence). V lost 4 bases and J lost 6; bases outside the gene matches: 13. This CDR3 comprises 18 residues. The CDR3 spells CATSKYLGLAGSVNEQFF. As DNA, the CDR3 is TGTGCCACCAGCAAATATCTTGGACTAGCGGGATCCGTCAATGAGCAGTTCTTC.

V gene TRBV29-1 combines with J gene TRBJ2-1; 9 nucleotides agree with TRBD2. The V segment lost 4 bases and the J segment 9 bases; nucleotides outside the gene matches: 10. The CDR3 contains 14 residues. Germline values: CDR1 SQVTM, CDR2 ANQGSEA. As DNA, the CDR3 is TGCAGCGTTGGGCGCGGGAGGGCCGACGGTGAGCAGTTCTTC. It specifies CSVGRGRADGEQFF.

As to this clone: The sample carries other DNA sequences with the same CDR3. V is TRBV5-4 and J is TRBJ2-5, with D maybe TRBD2 (6 bases). The CDR3 is 13 residues long. The V and J ends lost 0 bases and 5 bases respectively, with 8 bases between them. Germline CDR1 SGHNT, CDR2 YYREEE (reference sequence). CDR3 region: CASSLAGGETQYF. The CDR3, as DNA: TGTGCCAGCAGCTTGGCTGGGGGGGAGACCCAGTACTTC.

The chain links TRBV28 to TRBJ2-7, with 8 positions matching TRBD1. This CDR3 contains 12 residues. J gave up 5 bases and V 7 bases, and 4 bases lay outside the gene matches. CDR1 is MDHEN and CDR2 is SYDVKM in the germline V gene. The CDR3 region has the DNA TGTGCCAGCACCTCAGGGGGCCACGAGCAGTACTTC. Residues: CASTSGGHEQYF.

The DNA of the CDR3 is TGTGCCAGCAGCTTAGAAGGACAGAGCCAAGAGACCCAGTACTTC. This encodes CASSLEGQSQETQYF. This chain connects TRBV11-2 to TRBJ2-5; possible D gene TRBD1, 6 bases. Trimming pared 0 bases from V and 1 base from J, leaving 9 bases between. Per the germline V gene, CDR1 is SGHAT and CDR2 is FQNNGV. The CDR3 is 15 residues long.

The chain has TRBV9 and TRBJ2-2; D is uncertain. The germline V gene encodes CDR1 SGDLS and CDR2 YYNGEE. The CDR3 has 15 residues. Trimming removed 1 base at V and 2 bases at J, with 9 bases between. CDR3 DNA: TGTGCCAGCAGCGTAATGATACATAACACCGGGGAGCTGTTTTTT. This gives the protein CASSVMIHNTGELFF. Looking up the rest from reference TRBV9 and TRBJ2-2 gives the full variable domain: DSGVTQTPKHLITATGQRVTLRCSPRSGDLSVYWYQQSLDQGLQFLIQYYNGEERAKGNILERFSAQQFPDLHSELNLSSLELGDSALYFCASSVMIHNTGELFFGEGSRLTVL.

This rearrangement joins TRBV19 to TRBJ1-5; 7 nucleotides align to TRBD1. Germline assignment: CDR1 LNHDA and CDR2 SQIVND (reference sequence). This CDR3 region has 14 residues. V trimming: 3 bases; J trimming: 7 bases; junction bases outside the gene matches: 6. The CDR3 protein is CASSMGRTGQPQHF. The DNA for the CDR3 is TGTGCCAGTAGTATGGGGCGGACAGGACAGCCCCAGCATTTT.

In DNA, the CDR3 is TGTGCTAGTGGTTTGGTACAACCAGGGTTCGTCACCCAGTACTTC. Encoded protein: CASGLVQPGFVTQYF. The chain couples TRBV12-5 to TRBJ2-5; the D gene is possibly TRBD1 (5 bases). V gave up 0 bases and J gave up 8 bases, with 16 bases separating them. From germline, CDR1 is LGHNT and CDR2 FRNRAP. The CDR3 consists of 15 residues.

The J gene is TRBJ1-4, the V gene TRBV5-1, with 11 bases lining up with TRBD1. The CDR3 is made up of 16 amino acids. Per germline, CDR1 SGHRS and CDR2 YFSETQ. V was pared by 4 bases and J by 2 bases, with 4 bases of the junction left unmatched. CDR3 DNA: TGCGCCAGCAGCCTGGGACAGGGGGGGACTAATGAAAAACTGTTTTTT. Translating gives CASSLGQGGTNEKLFF.

This clone is a singleton in its sample. Here the CDR3 DNA reads TGTGCCAGCAGCAGCGGGGCTGGAGGTCTCTCCTACGAGCAGTACTTC. This sequence encodes CASSSGAGGLSYEQYF. J is TRBJ2-7 and V is TRBV11-2; 7 positions agree with TRBD2. The germline CDR1 and CDR2 sequences are SGHAT and FQNNGV. The CDR3 loop spans 16 amino acids. Trimming at V came to 5 bases and at J to 0 bases, leaving 10 bases not matched to a gene.

The chain links TRBV19 to TRBJ2-3; D is unresolved. V was cut by 11 bases and J by 1 base, with 16 bases left in between. The CDR3 has 14 residues. Germline V gives CDR1 LNHDA, CDR2 SQIVND (reference sequence). In nucleotides, the CDR3 is TGTGCCTCCAGAGACATGGTTGGCACAGATACGCAGTATTTT. This encodes CASRDMVGTDTQYF.

This rearrangement joins TRBV6-5 to TRBJ2-1, with 11 nucleotides matching TRBD2. The junction had 5 bases not matched to a gene; V was cut back by 4 bases and J by 6 bases. Germline V gives CDR1 MNHEY, CDR2 SVGAGI. The CDR3 has 15 residues. The CDR3 sequence is CASSSGTSGINEQFF. The CDR3 DNA sequence: TGTGCCAGCAGTTCCGGGACTAGCGGTATCAATGAGCAGTTCTTC.

This clone has just one count. The V gene is TRBV18, the J gene TRBJ2-1; possible D gene TRBD2, 5 bases. The CDR3 spans 13 residues. CDR1 is KGHSH and CDR2 is LQKENI in the germline V gene. The ends were cut back, 2 bases at V and 8 bases at J, with 10 bases in the middle. The CDR3 DNA reads as TGTGCCAGCTCACCAGGAGGAAGAGATGAGCAGTTCTTC. It codes for CASSPGGRDEQFF. Full variable domain (rest looked up from reference TRBV18 and TRBJ2-1): NAGVMQNPRHLVRRRGQEARLRCSPMKGHSHVYWYRQLPEEGLKFMVYLQKENIIDESGMPKERFSAEFPKEGPSILRIQQVVRGDSAAYFCASSPGGRDEQFFGPGTRLTVL.